This T cell receptor (beta chain) stems from a study of blood T cell repertoires in COVID-19. Study context: From T cells, B-cell-depleted T cells, or PBMCs came the material, which was cDNA or gDNA.

In the original analysis: Reference gene primer amplification yielded estimated nucleated cell counts. TCRdb's copy holds only in-frame clones and misses some; the assay was immunoSEQ multiplex PCR. The DNA gave D and trimming, while V, J and clone size come from that table. Of roughly 38,000 clones in the sample, around 74% are singletons; the top ten hold roughly a tenth. The CDR3 has 13 amino acids. The V end was cut by 4 bases, the J end by 7 bases, with 13 bases between. Per germline, CDR1 LGHDT and CDR2 YNNKEL (reference sequence). The sequence derives from a man in his sixties or seventies with COVID-19, enrolled during active disease. V and J are TRBV3-1 (or the pseudogene TRBV3-2) and TRBJ1-2, with D possibly being TRBD1 (6 bases). The sequencing sample was made of peripheral blood. The CDR3 DNA follows: TGTGCCAGCAGCCTATCTTCAGGGGCTGGCTACACCTTC. This sequence encodes CASSLSSGAGYTF.